Shown below are 17 T cell receptor beta chains from a single sample sequenced in a study of T cells in Graves' hyperthyroidism and ophthalmopathy. RNA transcripts gave rise to amplified TCR beta CDR3 regions. When the TCR CDR3 underwent first-round RT-PCR, the HTBI primer set was used. MiXCR was run by TCRdb on the multiplex PCR reads, yielding one entry per CDR3 protein. The sample lists roughly 180,000 distinct CDR3 sequences, 9.4% occurring once. The sequenced sample was blood. The receptors stem from a woman between 18 and 30 years old with Graves' hyperthyroidism that later progressed to Graves' ophthalmopathy.

This clonotype was observed at least ten times. This chain connects TRBV27 to TRBJ1-5; 9 bases are a match to TRBD1. Losses at the gene ends were 10 bases for V and 2 bases for J; bases not matched to a gene: 9. CDR1 MNHEY and CDR2 SMNVEV come from the germline V gene (reference sequence). The CDR3 loop spans 15 amino acids. CDR3 residues: CAIRPGQGGNQPQHF. The CDR3 DNA reads as TGTGCCATCAGACCGGGACAGGGTGGCAATCAGCCCCAGCATTTT.

This clonotype was seen repeatedly, ten times or more. This chain connects TRBV18 to TRBJ2-7; D may be TRBD2 (6 bases). Germline V gene sequence: CDR1 KGHSH, CDR2 LQKENI. The ends were cut back, 3 bases at V and 2 bases at J, with 11 bases in the middle. The CDR3 sequence is 14 residues long. Here the CDR3 reads CASSPPGLTYEQYF. CDR3 sequence (DNA): TGTGCCAGCTCACCCCCGGGACTGACCTACGAGCAGTACTTC.

This clonotype came up many times. The chain recombines TRBV28 with TRBJ1-1; D may be TRBD1 (5 bases). The CDR3 loop spans 19 amino acids. Germline V gives CDR1 MDHEN, CDR2 SYDVKM. The CDR3 here is CTSRGRNRPPSDVNTEAFF. CDR3 coding DNA: TGTACTTCCCGGGGCCGAAACCGCCCCCCCTCCGATGTGAACACTGAAGCTTTCTTT. Based on the CDR3 plus reference TRBV28 and TRBJ1-1, the full variable domain is DVKVTQSSRYLVKRTGEKVFLECVQDMDHENMFWYRQDPGLGLRLIYFSYDVKMKEKGDIPEGYSVSREKKERFSLILESASTNQTSMYLCTSRGRNRPPSDVNTEAFFGQGTRLTVV.

This clonotype was recorded many times. The V call is TRBV28, the J call TRBJ2-5; possibly TRBD1 for D (6 bases). Trimming cost V 5 bases and J 4 bases, with 20 bases left between them. Germline values: CDR1 MDHEN, CDR2 SYDVKM. CDR3 size: 16 residues. Here the CDR3 DNA reads TGTGCCAGCAGTCCTCGGACAGAGTACTTAGGAGAGACCCAGTACTTC. Its protein is CASSPRTEYLGETQYF.

The rearrangement links TRBV11-2 to TRBJ1-6; D ambiguous. Trimming pared 0 bases from V and 7 bases from J, leaving 13 bases between. The CDR3 is made up of 16 amino acids. Germline V gene sequence: CDR1 SGHAT, CDR2 FQNNGV. CDR3 amino acids: CASSLEMARKNSPLHF. CDR3 in DNA: TGTGCCAGCAGCTTAGAAATGGCGCGAAAGAATTCACCCCTCCACTTT. Combining the CDR3 with reference TRBV11-2 and TRBJ1-6 gives the whole variable domain EAGVAQSPRYKIIEKRQSVAFWCNPISGHATLYWYQQILGQGPKLLIQFQNNGVVDDSQLPKDRFSAERLKGVDSTLKIQPAKLEDSAVYLCASSLEMARKNSPLHFGNGTRLTVT.

This clonotype was detected ten times or more. CDR3 residues: CASANGGNTIYF. The CDR3 nucleotides are TGTGCCAGCGCTAACGGGGGAAACACCATATATTTT. The rearrangement links TRBV7-9 to TRBJ1-3; D gene uncertain. Germline CDR1 and CDR2: SEHNR and FQNEAQ (reference sequence). The CDR3 length is 12 residues. Trimming left V 8 bases short and J 4 bases short, with 9 bases between.

The chain combines TRBV18 with TRBJ1-5; no clear D gene. Germline lookup yields CDR1 KGHSH and CDR2 LQKENI. Trimming took off 3 bases at V and 3 bases at J, with 6 bases between the two ends. This CDR3 is 13 amino acids long. The CDR3 nucleotides read TGTGCCAGCTCACCCCACTTCAATCAGCCCCAGCATTTT. Amino acid sequence: CASSPHFNQPQHF.

This clonotype came up many times. The chain is built from TRBV28 and TRBJ1-3; the match to TRBD1 covers 7 bases. The V segment lost 8 bases and the J segment 8 bases; nucleotides outside the gene matches: 12. The length of the CDR3 is 14 residues. Germline V gene sequence: CDR1 MDHEN, CDR2 SYDVKM. CDR3 in amino acids: CASAGRGPMDTIYF. The CDR3 coding sequence is TGTGCCAGCGCCGGGAGGGGGCCGATGGACACCATATATTTT.

This clonotype was counted a few times. The chain couples TRBV4-2 to TRBJ1-1; the match to TRBD1 covers 8 bases. Trimming took 3 bases from V and 4 from J; bases not matched to a gene: 4. There are 14 residues in the CDR3. The germline V gene has CDR1 LGHNA and CDR2 YNFKEQ. CDR3 sequence: CASSHKTGVTEAFF. The DNA of the CDR3 is TGTGCCAGCAGCCATAAGACAGGGGTCACTGAAGCTTTCTTT.

This clonotype was seen at least ten times. This rearrangement joins TRBV7-3 to TRBJ2-1; unclear D gene. This CDR3 region has 15 residues. CDR1 and CDR2 (germline): SGHTA, FQGTGA. V lost 4 bases and J lost 4, with 14 bases in between. The CDR3 DNA reads TGTGCCAGCAGCTCCGGTAGGGCAGAATACAATGAGCAGTTCTTC. This encodes CASSSGRAEYNEQFF.

This clonotype was observed a few times. The gene calls are TRBV27 and TRBJ2-1; D is possibly TRBD2 (6 bases). V was shortened by 8 bases and J by 10 bases, with 18 bases between the two germline ends. This CDR3 is 13 amino acids long. Germline V gene sequence: CDR1 MNHEY, CDR2 SMNVEV (reference sequence). CDR3 coding DNA: TGTGCCAGCCGACGGGACTGGGGAGTCGAGCAGTTCTTC. Its protein product is CASRRDWGVEQFF.

At least ten counts were recorded for this clonotype. The chain is built from TRBV6-2 or TRBV6-3 and TRBJ2-5; a weak D match, TRBD2 (7 bases). CDR3 length equals 15 residues. Trimming pared 6 bases from V and 1 base from J, leaving 15 bases between. Germline V gene lookup returns CDR1 MNHEY and CDR2 SVGEGT. In DNA form, the CDR3 reads TGTGCCAGCAGGGGGGGGCCCAACTCCCAAGAGACCCAGTACTTC. Translated: CASRGGPNSQETQYF.

This clonotype was observed many times. This chain joins TRBV7-9 and TRBJ2-1; the match to TRBD1 covers 11 bases. The CDR3 runs to 18 residues. Unmatched junction bases numbered 15, after V lost 10 bases and J lost 1 base. Per germline, CDR1 SEHNR and CDR2 FQNEAQ (reference sequence). This CDR3 reads CATKTAGTGGMSYNEQFF. The CDR3 DNA follows: TGTGCCACCAAAACCGCCGGGACAGGGGGTATGTCCTACAATGAGCAGTTCTTC.

The chain joins TRBV24-1 to TRBJ2-3; 10 bases are a match to TRBD2. CDR1 is KGHDR and CDR2 is SFDVKD in the germline V gene. This CDR3 has 15 amino acids. V gave up 9 bases and J gave up 2 bases; unmatched junction bases: 7. CDR3 sequence: CATSVAGGVTDTQYF. The DNA of the CDR3 is TGTGCCACCTCGGTAGCGGGAGGAGTCACAGATACGCAGTATTTT.

This clonotype was seen repeatedly, ten times or more. The J gene is TRBJ2-7, the V gene TRBV20-1; 7 bases are shared with TRBD1. Trimming took 1 base from V and 3 from J; bases not matched to a gene: 3. The CDR3 has 13 residues. Germline lookup yields CDR1 DFQATT and CDR2 SNEGSKA (reference sequence). The CDR3, as DNA: TGCAGTGCTAGAGCCAACAGGGGCTACGAGCAGTACTTC. Protein product: CSARANRGYEQYF.

This clonotype came up many times. The chain employs TRBV7-2 and TRBJ2-2, with 7 bases lining up with TRBD1. CDR1 and CDR2 from the germline V gene are SGHTA and FQGNSA. The CDR3 consists of 15 residues. V lost 3 bases, J lost 5 bases, and 6 bases stayed unmatched. The CDR3 DNA reads TGTGCCAGCAGCTTTTATACAGGGGAAACCGGGGAGCTGTTTTTT. Translation: CASSFYTGETGELFF.

In its sample, this clonotype was seen many times. The chain recombines TRBV28 with TRBJ2-3, with TRBD2 identical over 8 bases. In germline, CDR1 is MDHEN, CDR2 SYDVKM. J lost 5 bases, V lost 5 bases, and 3 bases had no gene match. This CDR3 is 13 amino acids long. CDR3 sequence (DNA): TGTGCCAGCAGTCCGGGAGGGGGAGATACGCAGTATTTT. Translation: CASSPGGGDTQYF.